This TCR beta chain stems from a study of T cell responses to AZD1222 COVID-19 vaccine (dated by TCRdb to about 2021). Regarding the complete study: AZD1222 recipients with second doses at about 4 weeks or about 12 weeks were pooled, because spike-specific TCR depth and breadth did not differ between schedules. A total of about 240 trial participants underwent TCR sequencing, of whom about 210 received two doses of AZD1222 and 26 received two doses of the MenACWY control vaccine. Trial participants were enrolled into age subgroups of 18-55, 56-69 and 70-plus years, which contained 148, 28 and 57 TCR-sequenced participants, respectively.

The CDR3, from cysteine to phenylalanine, totals 17 residues. Only CDR3 DNA remains: 51 bases, in frame from the first base. V and J are truncated by 6 bases and 7 bases respectively, leaving an intervening sequence of 27 bases. The germline V gene (reference sequence) supplies CDR1 SEHNR and CDR2 FQNEAQ. Note on this clone: Its antigen is unknown. One base away there is no much larger clone; base qualities are not given.

The CDR3 regions of human TCRbeta chains were analyzed by immunosequencing. Per the authors' processing: Repertoire TCRs were matched against a reference library of SARS-CoV-2-specific TCRs generated with the MIRA antigen-specificity platform. Breadth meant the fraction of unique TCRs that were SARS-CoV-2-associated, whereas depth meant the fraction of total T cells that were SARS-CoV-2-associated. Each spike-specific TCR was assigned to its reactive spike region and to a CD4 or CD8 class using the MIRA data. Log10-transformed breadth and depth values were compared by one-way ANOVA with Sidak's multiple comparisons tests. TCRdb's version of the immuneACCESS table is confined to in-frame rearrangements and falls short of the full clone set. An unresolved V gene accounts for under half of the shortfall where checked; the remainder is of unknown origin. V and J calls and clone size are those listed in that table; D and trimming were worked out from the DNA. Within this sample are 100,000 to 150,000 clones, with around 94% of them counted one time only. In total, the top ten clones hold approximately 6.3% of the sample.

The paper as a whole reports these results and caveats: Because no day 14 peak-response samples were available, the repertoires could be characterized only after the peak T cell response. The 56-69-year group was small, and its depth increase did not reach significance, likely because of low power. Reportedly, close to half of the unique spike-specific TCRs recognized epitopes lying outside the regions that are mutated in the B.1.351 and B.1.1.7 variants. The whole spike protein was spanned by vaccine-associated CD4 TCRs, and dominant responses were seen in regions 160-218 and 743-854. Conclusions about previously exposed vaccinees are limited because only six or seven AZD1222 recipients were SARS-CoV-2 seropositive at baseline. Spike-specific TCR breadth and depth rose significantly after two AZD1222 doses compared with day 0 and with MenACWY recipients. Participants were mostly white British, with more females than males. The authors suggested clonal diversity may have been underestimated.

Read against the paper, the sample's time point label means: baseline before first vaccination. Vaccinee samples were obtained from the UK trials COV001 and COV002, which included a single-blind randomized controlled phase 2/3 trial of AZD1222 (ChAdOx1 nCoV-19) in healthy adults. Trial participant PBMC samples were collected at day 0 and day 28 after the second dose for TCRbeta chain sequencing. The sample here was peripheral blood, taken on day 0 of AZD1222 vaccination. This receptor chain uses TRBV7-9 and TRBJ1-2; perhaps TRBD1 is the D gene, with 6 bases matching. This TCR came from an adult in good health. The DNA reads TGTGCCAGCAGACCGGGGCGTCCGGGACACTCGAGGGGTGGCTACACCTTC. It encodes CASRPGRPGHSRGGYTF.